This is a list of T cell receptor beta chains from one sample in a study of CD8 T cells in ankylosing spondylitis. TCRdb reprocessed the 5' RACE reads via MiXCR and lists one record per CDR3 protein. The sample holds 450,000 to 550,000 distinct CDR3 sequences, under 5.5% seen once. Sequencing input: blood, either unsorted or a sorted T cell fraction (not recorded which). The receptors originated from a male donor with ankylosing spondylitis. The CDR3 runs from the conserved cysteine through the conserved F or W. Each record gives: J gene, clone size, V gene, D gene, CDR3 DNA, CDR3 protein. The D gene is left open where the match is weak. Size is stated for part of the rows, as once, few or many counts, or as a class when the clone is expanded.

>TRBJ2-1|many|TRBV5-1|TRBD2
TGCGCCAGCAGCGGGGTTCCGGGACTAAGGGAGTTCTTC
CASSGVPGLREFF
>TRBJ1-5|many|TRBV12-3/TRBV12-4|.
TGTGCCAGCACCGCGGTCCGGGGACCAAGCAATCAGCCCCAGCATTTT
CASTAVRGPSNQPQHF
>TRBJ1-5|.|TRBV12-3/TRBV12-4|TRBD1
TGTGCCAGCAGCCGAATCCGGACAGGGGTCAATCAGCCCCAGCATTTT
CASSRIRTGVNQPQHF
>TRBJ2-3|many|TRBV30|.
TGTGCCTGGGGGGATGGGCACAGCACAGATACGCAGTATTTT
CAWGDGHSTDTQYF
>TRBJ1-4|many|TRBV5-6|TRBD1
TGTGCCAGCAGCTGGACAGGGGGCGGCGGTGAAAAACTGTTTTTT
CASSWTGGGGEKLFF
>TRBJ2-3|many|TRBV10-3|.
TGTGCCATCAGTGAGTCGTCTCAGGGGCGCGATACGCAGTATTTT
CAISESSQGRDTQYF
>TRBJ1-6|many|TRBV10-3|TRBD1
TGTGCCATCAGCCGCGGGGGACAGTATAATTCACCCCTCCACTTT
CAISRGGQYNSPLHF
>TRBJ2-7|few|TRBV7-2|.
TGTGCCAGCAGCCTCCCGGGACTCCCCTCCTACGAGCAGTACTTC
CASSLPGLPSYEQYF
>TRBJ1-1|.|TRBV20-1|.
TGCAGTGCTAGATTTTCAGTGACAGGAGAAGCTTTCTTT
CSARFSVTGEAFF
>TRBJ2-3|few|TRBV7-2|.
TGTGCCAGCAGCCCCGTGGGGGGATTCACAGATACGCAGTATTTT
CASSPVGGFTDTQYF
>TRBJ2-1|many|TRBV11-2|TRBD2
TGTGCCAGCAGCTGGTCAGCGGGGGGCCCCTCCTACAATGAGCAGTTCTTC
CASSWSAGGPSYNEQFF
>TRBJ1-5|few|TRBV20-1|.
TGCAGTGCTAGAGATAACAGGCGATCCAATCAGCCCCAGCATTTT
CSARDNRRSNQPQHF
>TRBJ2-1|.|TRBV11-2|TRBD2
TGTGCCAGCAGCTTAGACCCGCCCTACGGGAGGGCCGACTACAATGAGCAGTTCTTC
CASSLDPPYGRADYNEQFF
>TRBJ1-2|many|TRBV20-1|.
TGCAGTGCTAGACAGGACAAAAACTATGGCTACACCTTC
CSARQDKNYGYTF
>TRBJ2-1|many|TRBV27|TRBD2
TGTGCCACCGCCTCCGGGAGGGCCGCCTACAATGAGCAGTTCTTC
CATASGRAAYNEQFF
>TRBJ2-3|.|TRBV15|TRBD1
TGTGCCACCAGAACCGGGACAGGACTCACAGATACGCAGTATTTT
CATRTGTGLTDTQYF
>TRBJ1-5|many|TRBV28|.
TGTGCCAGCAGCTTTACTTCAGGGAATCAGCCCCAGCATTTT
CASSFTSGNQPQHF
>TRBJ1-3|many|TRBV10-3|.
TGTGCCATCAGTAGGGACCGTCAAGCGGGAAACACCATATATTTT
CAISRDRQAGNTIYF
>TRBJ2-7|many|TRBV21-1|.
TGTGCCAGCGGCGAAGTGGGGAGCCCGAGCGCCTACGAGCAGTACTTC
CASGEVGSPSAYEQYF
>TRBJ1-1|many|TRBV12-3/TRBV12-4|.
TGTGCCAGCAGTTTATGGGTCGGCAGGAACACTGAAGCTTTCTTT
CASSLWVGRNTEAFF
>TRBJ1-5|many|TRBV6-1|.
TGTGCCAGCAGTGACGATCAGGGCCAGCCCCAGCATTTT
CASSDDQGQPQHF
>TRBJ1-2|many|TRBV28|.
TGTGCCAGCAGCTACGCTCGGGACCGAACTAACTATGGCTACACCTTC
CASSYARDRTNYGYTF
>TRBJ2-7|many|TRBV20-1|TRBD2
TGCAGTGCTAGCCTAGCGAGGCTAGCGGGTTACGAGCAGTACTTC
CSASLARLAGYEQYF
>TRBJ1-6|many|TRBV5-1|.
TGCGCCAGCAGCAAGGACAGAAATTCACCCCTCCACTTT
CASSKDRNSPLHF
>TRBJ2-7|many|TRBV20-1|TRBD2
TGCAGTGCTAGCACTAGCGGGAGTTTCTACGAGCAGTACTTC
CSASTSGSFYEQYF
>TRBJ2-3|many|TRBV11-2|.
TGTGCCAGCAGCTTAGTTCCAGCGCGGTCGACAGATACGCAGTATTTT
CASSLVPARSTDTQYF
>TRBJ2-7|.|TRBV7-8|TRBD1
TGTGCCAGCAGCTTAGGGGACAGATTCTACGAGCAGTACTTC
CASSLGDRFYEQYF
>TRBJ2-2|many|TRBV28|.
TGTGCCAGCAGTTTTTCTGGCACCGGGGAGCTGTTTTTT
CASSFSGTGELFF
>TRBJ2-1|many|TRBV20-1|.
TGCAGTGCTAGGACCCTCGAGGCCAGCTCCTACAATGAGCAGTTCTTC
CSARTLEASSYNEQFF
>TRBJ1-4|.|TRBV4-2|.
TGTGCCAGCAGCCAAGTTACCGCAGGGTTCGAAAAACTGTTTTTT
CASSQVTAGFEKLFF
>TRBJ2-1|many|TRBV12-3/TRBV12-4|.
TGTGCCAGCATTCCGAGCTCCTACAATGAGCAGTTCTTC
CASIPSSYNEQFF
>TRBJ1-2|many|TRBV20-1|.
TGCAGTGCTGGGATCCGATGGGGCTACACCTTC
CSAGIRWGYTF
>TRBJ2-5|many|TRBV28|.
TGTGCCAGCAGTTCGGGGGTCGAAGAGACCCAGTACTTC
CASSSGVEETQYF
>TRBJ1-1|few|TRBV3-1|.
TGTGCCAGCAGCCAAGGTGTGAGGGCTTTCTTT
CASSQGVRAFF
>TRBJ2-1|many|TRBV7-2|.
TGTGCCAGCAGCAGTTGGCGGGGAGGCTACAATGAGCAGTTCTTC
CASSSWRGGYNEQFF
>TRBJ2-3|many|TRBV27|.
TGTGCCAGCAGTTCGGGGTCCCCCAGGGATACGCAGTATTTT
CASSSGSPRDTQYF
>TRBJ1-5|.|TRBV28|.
TGTGCCAGCAGTTTTTGGACAGAGGGAGGCAATCAGCCCCAGCATTTT
CASSFWTEGGNQPQHF
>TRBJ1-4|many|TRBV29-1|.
TGCAGCGCTACAGCCGCAGGGCCCGGAAAACTGTTTTTT
CSATAAGPGKLFF
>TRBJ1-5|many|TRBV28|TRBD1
TGTGCCAGCAGTTCCCCCGGCCGGACAGGGGGCCCCAATCAGCCCCAGCATTTT
CASSSPGRTGGPNQPQHF
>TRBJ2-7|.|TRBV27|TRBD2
TGTGCCAGCAGTTTGATGCTAGCGGGAGGGCCGTACGAGCAGTACTTC
CASSLMLAGGPYEQYF
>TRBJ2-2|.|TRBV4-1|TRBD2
TGCGCCAGCAGCCAAGATCTGAGGGAGGGAAGTGGCGGGGAGCTGTTTTTT
CASSQDLREGSGGELFF
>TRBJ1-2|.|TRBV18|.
TGTGCCAGCTCACCATCCGACCTTAACTATGGCTACACCTTC
CASSPSDLNYGYTF
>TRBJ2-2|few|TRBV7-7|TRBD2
TGTGCTAGCAGCTCGAGCGGGGGGGCGCGCACCGGGGAGCTGTTTTTT
CASSSSGGARTGELFF
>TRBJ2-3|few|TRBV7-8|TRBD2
TGTGCCAGCAGCCTCTCGCGGGGGGAGGTAGTCACAGATACGCAGTATTTT
CASSLSRGEVVTDTQYF
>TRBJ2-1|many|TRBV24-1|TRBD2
TGTGCCACCAGTGATTTCGGCCTAGCGGGCTACAATGAGCAGTTCTTC
CATSDFGLAGYNEQFF
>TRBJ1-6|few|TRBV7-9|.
TGTGCCAGCAGCCCTCGACAGCTACCCCTCCACTTT
CASSPRQLPLHF
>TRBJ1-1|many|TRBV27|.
TGTGCCAGCAGACGGGGTAACACTGAAGCTTTCTTT
CASRRGNTEAFF
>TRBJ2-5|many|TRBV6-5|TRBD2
TGTGCCAGCAGTTACCCCGGACTAGCGGGGGGTACTCAAGAGACCCAGTACTTC
CASSYPGLAGGTQETQYF
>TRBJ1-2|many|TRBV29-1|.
TGCAGCGTTGTGGGGGCCGCCGAGGGCTACACCTTC
CSVVGAAEGYTF
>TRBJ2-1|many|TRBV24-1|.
TGTGCCACCAGTGGGCTAGCCTACAATGAGCAGTTCTTC
CATSGLAYNEQFF
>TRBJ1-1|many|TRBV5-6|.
TGTGCCAGCAGCTTTACCACCGGGGGAGGCACTGAAGCTTTCTTT
CASSFTTGGGTEAFF
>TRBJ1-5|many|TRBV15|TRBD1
TGTGCCACCAGCAGGGGACAGGGGCCCGGGCAGCCCCAGCATTTT
CATSRGQGPGQPQHF
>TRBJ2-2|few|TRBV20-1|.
TGCAGTGCCACTTCCGGGACACTGAACACCGGGGAGCTGTTTTTT
CSATSGTLNTGELFF
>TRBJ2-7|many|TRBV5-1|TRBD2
TGCGCCAGCAGCTTGGCAGCGGGAATACACGAGCAGTACTTC
CASSLAAGIHEQYF